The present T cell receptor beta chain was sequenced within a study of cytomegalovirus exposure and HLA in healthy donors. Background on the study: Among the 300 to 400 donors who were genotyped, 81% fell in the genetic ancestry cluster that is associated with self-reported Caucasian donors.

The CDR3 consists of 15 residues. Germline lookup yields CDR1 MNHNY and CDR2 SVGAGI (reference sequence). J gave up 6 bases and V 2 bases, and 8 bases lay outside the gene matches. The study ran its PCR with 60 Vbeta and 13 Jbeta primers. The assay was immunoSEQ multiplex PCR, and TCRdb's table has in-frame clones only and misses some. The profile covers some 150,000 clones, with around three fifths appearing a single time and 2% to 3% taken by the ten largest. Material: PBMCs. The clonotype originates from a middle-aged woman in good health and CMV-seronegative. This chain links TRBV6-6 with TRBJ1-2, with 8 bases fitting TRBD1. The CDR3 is CASSYVGTGADGYTF. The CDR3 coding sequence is TGTGCCAGCAGTTACGTCGGGACAGGAGCCGATGGCTACACCTTC.